The T cell receptor (beta chain) under discussion was sequenced for a study of T cell changes during pregnancy in multiple sclerosis. The junction had 5 bases not matched to a gene; V was cut back by 5 bases and J by 3 bases. CDR1 is MDHEN and CDR2 is SYDVKM in the germline V gene. The length of the CDR3 is 15 residues. Assay used: immunoSEQ multiplex PCR; TCRdb lists only in-frame clones, some missing. The table records tens of thousands of clones, over 85% of them present only once. The rearrangement links TRBV28 to TRBJ2-5; 11 bases agree with TRBD2. The specimen was CD8+ T cells from peripheral blood mononuclear cells, collected after pregnancy. The receptor was isolated from a female donor with multiple sclerosis, enrolled in a pregnancy study. DNA for the CDR3: TGTGCCAGCAGTCGACCGGGACTAGCGGAAGAGACCCAGTACTTC. Protein: CASSRPGLAEETQYF.